Listed here are 6 T cell receptor beta chains from one sample, sequenced in a study of blood T cell repertoires in COVID-19. Profiling relied on immunoSEQ multiplex PCR, and the TCRdb table lists in-frame clones only, not all of them. The table lists some 40,000 clones, more than 85% of them singletons. The specimen sequenced was peripheral blood. Source of these receptors: a man aged 70-80 years with acute or convalescent COVID-19.

The J gene is TRBJ1-5, the V gene TRBV6-2 or TRBV6-3, with TRBD1 as a possible D gene (6 bases). CDR3 size: 14 residues. The germline V gene has CDR1 MNHEY and CDR2 SVGEGT. V dropped 0 bases and J dropped 11 bases, with 14 bases sitting between them. CDR3 nucleotides: TGTGCCAGCAGTTACTCGTCAGGGGTGAGGACCCAGCATTTT. It codes for CASSYSSGVRTQHF.

V usage is TRBV3-1 (or the pseudogene TRBV3-2) and J usage is TRBJ1-1; tentative D call: TRBD1 (5 bases). The CDR3 runs 14 residues. The germline V and J ends were trimmed by 6 bases and 1 base, with 12 bases remaining between them. Germline V gene data show CDR1 as LGHDT and CDR2 as YNNKEL (reference sequence). The CDR3 protein is CASRRDGENTEAFF. In DNA, the CDR3 is TGTGCCAGCAGGCGGGACGGGGAGAACACTGAAGCTTTCTTT.

About this clone itself: The junction does not match germline at one end; this may be a read error. In nucleotides, the CDR3 is TGTGCTAGCAGCTTAGGAGCCACAGATACGCAGTATTTT. Translated: CASSLGATDTQYF. V is TRBV7-7 and J is TRBJ2-3; no clear D. Germline V gene data show CDR1 as SSHAT and CDR2 as FNYEAQ (reference sequence). This CDR3 region has 13 residues. Full variable domain (outside the CDR3, taken from reference TRBV7-7 and TRBJ2-3): GAGVSQSPRYKVTKRGQDVTLRCDPISSHATLYWYQQALGQGPEFLTYFNYEAQPDKSGLPSDRFSAERPEGSISTLTIQRTEQRDSAMYRCASSLGATDTQYFGPGTRLTVL.

The chain recombines TRBV5-4 with TRBJ2-7; 7 bases match TRBD1. The CDR3 has 15 residues. Trimming took 5 bases from V and 0 from J; bases not matched to a gene: 8. Germline assignment: CDR1 SGHNT and CDR2 YYREEE (reference sequence). The CDR3 bases are TGTGCCAGCAGTCAAGGGACAGTCAGCTCCTACGAGCAGTACTTC. The encoded protein is CASSQGTVSSYEQYF.

V gene TRBV5-1 combines with J gene TRBJ2-5, with D perhaps matching TRBD2 (7 bases). V was shortened by 1 base and J by 3 bases, with 13 bases between the two germline ends. Germline lookup yields CDR1 SGHRS and CDR2 YFSETQ. This CDR3 region has 15 residues. CDR3 protein: CASSLFGGREETQYF. DNA of the CDR3: TGCGCCAGCAGCTTGTTCGGGGGGCGAGAAGAGACCCAGTACTTC.

The chain employs TRBV18 and TRBJ2-6; 11 nucleotides line up with TRBD2. After removal of 1 base from V and 0 bases from J, the junction contained 5 bases not matched to a gene. The CDR3 loop spans 19 amino acids. Looked up from germline, CDR1 is KGHSH and CDR2 is LQKENI. CDR3 DNA: TGTGCCAGCTCACCACTTTCGACTAGCGGGACCTCTGGGGCCAACGTCCTGACTTTC. Its protein product is CASSPLSTSGTSGANVLTF.